These T cell receptor beta chains were read from a single sample in a study of T cells in localized non-small cell lung cancer. The protocol was immunoSEQ multiplex PCR, while the TCRdb copy is restricted to in-frame clones and leaves out a portion. In the table there are 90,000 to 95,000 clones, 87% of which are singletons. The sequenced sample was peripheral blood, obtained before any cancer treatment. These receptors were taken from a man aged 40 to 75 with stage I squamous cell lung carcinoma. CDR3s include the opening cysteine and the closing phenylalanine or tryptophan.

>TRBJ2-1|TRBV10-3
CAIRKGNEQFF
>TRBJ2-7|TRBV11-2
CASSSGGYEQYF
>TRBJ2-1|TRBV5-1
CASSYRDRTPNEQFF
>TRBJ1-3|TRBV2
CASSVWGQGASGNTIYF
>TRBJ1-1|TRBV6-6
CASTMRPNTEAFF
>TRBJ1-1|TRBV18
CASSPKGQGFSEAFF
>TRBJ2-5|TRBV9
CASSWGGETQYF
>TRBJ1-2|TRBV5-4
CASSLVTGNGYTF
>TRBJ1-3|TRBV7-6
CASSRGTDSGNTIYF
>TRBJ1-2|TRBV11-1
CASSLLITGLVGYTF
>TRBJ1-2|TRBV5-5
CASSPVSTAAYGYTF
>TRBJ2-1|TRBV7-9
CASSLLLTSYNEQFF
>TRBJ1-1|TRBV5-8
CASSLRKILTEAFF
>TRBJ1-1|TRBV7-9
CASSSTLGGAGPKAFF
>TRBJ2-1|TRBV10-3
CAISPGQGADEQFF
>TRBJ1-6|TRBV6-5
CASSSVAQPYSPLHF
>TRBJ2-2|TRBV4-2
CASSQGGRLAGVEELFF
>TRBJ2-7|TRBV2
CASSVYEQYF
>TRBJ1-4|TRBV27
CASLALGQGKEKLFF
>TRBJ2-2|TRBV6-6
CASSLLRGNTGELFF
>TRBJ1-2|TRBV5-6
CASSRERGADGYTF
>TRBJ1-1|TRBV9
CASSVERASTEAFF
>TRBJ2-7|TRBV29-1
CSVNSGGDEQYF
>TRBJ2-1|TRBV28
CASSGSRSNEQFF
>TRBJ2-6|TRBV6-5
CASSFLFPNVLTF
>TRBJ1-1|TRBV5-4
CASSFRLNTEAFF
>TRBJ2-1|TRBV11-3
CASSSGTGRTTYNEQFF
>TRBJ1-6|TRBV19
CASSSVGGLGDSPLHF
>TRBJ2-5|TRBV7-2
CASSLGLRGAGETQYF
>TRBJ2-3|TRBV5-4
CASSQQGGGDTQYF
>TRBJ2-7|TRBV29-1
CSVYNTGEWGEQYF
>TRBJ2-2|TRBV6-6
CASSGRLAANTGELFF
>TRBJ1-5|TRBV5-1
CASSLNNRNQPQHF
>TRBJ1-5|TRBV2
CASNQGSNQPQHF
>TRBJ2-7|TRBV6-1
CASTLGGEYEQYF
>TRBJ1-1|TRBV14
CASSQDRKGQAFF
>TRBJ2-3|TRBV11-3
CASSPRGTSTDTQYF